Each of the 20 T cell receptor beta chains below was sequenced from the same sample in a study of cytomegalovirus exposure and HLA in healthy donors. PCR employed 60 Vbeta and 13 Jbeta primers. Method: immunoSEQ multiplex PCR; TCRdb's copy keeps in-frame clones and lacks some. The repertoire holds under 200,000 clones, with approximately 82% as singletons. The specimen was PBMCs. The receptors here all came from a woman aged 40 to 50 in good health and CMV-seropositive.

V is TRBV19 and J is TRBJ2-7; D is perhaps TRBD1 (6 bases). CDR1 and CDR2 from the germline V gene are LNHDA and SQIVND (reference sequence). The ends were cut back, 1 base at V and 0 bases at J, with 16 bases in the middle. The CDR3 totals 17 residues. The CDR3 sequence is CASSIGADSPYSYEQYF. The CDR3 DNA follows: TGTGCCAGTAGTATAGGGGCGGACAGCCCTTACTCCTACGAGCAGTACTTC. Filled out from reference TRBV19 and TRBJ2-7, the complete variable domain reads DGGITQSPKYLFRKEGQNVTLSCEQNLNHDAMYWYRQDPGQGLRLIYYSQIVNDFQKGDIAEGYSVSREKKESFPLTVTSAQKNPTAFYLCASSIGADSPYSYEQYFGPGTRLTVT.

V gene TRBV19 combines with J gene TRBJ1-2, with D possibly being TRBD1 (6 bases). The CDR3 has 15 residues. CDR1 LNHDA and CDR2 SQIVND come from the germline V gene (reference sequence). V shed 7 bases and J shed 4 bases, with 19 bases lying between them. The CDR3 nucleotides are TGTGCCAGTAATTCGGATCCCAGGGGCCTCTATGGCTACACCTTC. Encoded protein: CASNSDPRGLYGYTF. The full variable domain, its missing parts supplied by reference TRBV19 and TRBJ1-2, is DGGITQSPKYLFRKEGQNVTLSCEQNLNHDAMYWYRQDPGQGLRLIYYSQIVNDFQKGDIAEGYSVSREKKESFPLTVTSAQKNPTAFYLCASNSDPRGLYGYTFGSGTRLTVV.

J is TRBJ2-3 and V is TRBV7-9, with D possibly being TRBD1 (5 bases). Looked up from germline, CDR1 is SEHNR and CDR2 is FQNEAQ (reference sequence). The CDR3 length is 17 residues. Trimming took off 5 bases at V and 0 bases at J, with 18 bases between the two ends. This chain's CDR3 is CASSKHLTVGSTDTQYF. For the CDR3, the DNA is TGTGCCAGCAGCAAACACTTGACAGTGGGTAGCACAGATACGCAGTATTTT.

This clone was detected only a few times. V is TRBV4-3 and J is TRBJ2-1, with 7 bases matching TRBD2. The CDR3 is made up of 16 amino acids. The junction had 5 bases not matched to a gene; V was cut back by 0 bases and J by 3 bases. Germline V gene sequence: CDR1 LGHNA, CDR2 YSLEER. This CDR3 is CASSQDYSGDYNEQFF. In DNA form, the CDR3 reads TGCGCCAGCAGCCAAGATTACAGCGGGGACTACAATGAGCAGTTCTTC.

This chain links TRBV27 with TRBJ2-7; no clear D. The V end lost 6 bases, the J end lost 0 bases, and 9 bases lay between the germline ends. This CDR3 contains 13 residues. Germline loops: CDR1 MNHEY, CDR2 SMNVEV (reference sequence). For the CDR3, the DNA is TGTGCCAGCAGCTCCGGGTTCTCCTACGAGCAGTACTTC. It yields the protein CASSSGFSYEQYF.

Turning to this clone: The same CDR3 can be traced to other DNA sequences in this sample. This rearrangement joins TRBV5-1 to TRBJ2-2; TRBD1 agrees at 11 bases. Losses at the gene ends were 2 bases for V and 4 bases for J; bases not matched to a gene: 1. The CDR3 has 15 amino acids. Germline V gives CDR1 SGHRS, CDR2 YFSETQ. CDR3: CASSLGQGATGELFF. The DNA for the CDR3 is TGCGCCAGCAGCTTAGGACAGGGGGCCACCGGGGAGCTGTTTTTT.

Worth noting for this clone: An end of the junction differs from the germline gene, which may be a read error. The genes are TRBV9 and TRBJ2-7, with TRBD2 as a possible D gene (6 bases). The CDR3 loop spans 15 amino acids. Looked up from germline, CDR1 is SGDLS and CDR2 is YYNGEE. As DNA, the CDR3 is TGTGCCAGCAGCGTATTCCCAGGCGGACCTTGGGGGGTGGACTTC. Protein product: CASSVFPGGPWGVDF.

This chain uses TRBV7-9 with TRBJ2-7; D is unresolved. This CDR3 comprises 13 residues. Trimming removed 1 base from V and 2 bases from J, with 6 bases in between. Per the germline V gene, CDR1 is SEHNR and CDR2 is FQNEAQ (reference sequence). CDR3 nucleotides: TGTGCCAGCAGCTTAGGTGCGCCCTACGAGCAGTACTTC. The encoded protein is CASSLGAPYEQYF.

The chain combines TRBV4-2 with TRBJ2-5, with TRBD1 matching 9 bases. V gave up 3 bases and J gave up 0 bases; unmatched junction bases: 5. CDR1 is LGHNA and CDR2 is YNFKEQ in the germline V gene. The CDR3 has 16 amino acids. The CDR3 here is CASSQGTGFYQETQYF. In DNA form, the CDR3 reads TGTGCCAGCAGCCAGGGGACAGGGTTTTACCAAGAGACCCAGTACTTC.

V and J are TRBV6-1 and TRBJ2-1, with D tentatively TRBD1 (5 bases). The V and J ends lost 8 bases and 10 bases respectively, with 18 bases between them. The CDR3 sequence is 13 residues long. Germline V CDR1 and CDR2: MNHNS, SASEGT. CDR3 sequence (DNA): TGTGCCAGCGGACAAGTCCTCCCTGGGGAGCAGTTCTTC. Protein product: CASGQVLPGEQFF.

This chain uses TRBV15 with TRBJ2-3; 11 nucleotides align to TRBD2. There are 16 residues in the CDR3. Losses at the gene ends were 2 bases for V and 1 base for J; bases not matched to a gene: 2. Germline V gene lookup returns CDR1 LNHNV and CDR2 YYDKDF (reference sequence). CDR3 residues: CATSRQLAGGTDTQYF. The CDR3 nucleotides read TGTGCCACCAGCAGACAACTAGCGGGAGGCACAGATACGCAGTATTTT.

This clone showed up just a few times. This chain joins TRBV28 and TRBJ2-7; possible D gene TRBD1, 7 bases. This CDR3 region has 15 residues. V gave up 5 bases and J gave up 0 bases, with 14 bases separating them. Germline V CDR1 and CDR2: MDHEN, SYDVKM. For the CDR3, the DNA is TGTGCCAGCAGTCCCCCAGGGGGGTACTCCTACGAGCAGTACTTC. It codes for CASSPPGGYSYEQYF.

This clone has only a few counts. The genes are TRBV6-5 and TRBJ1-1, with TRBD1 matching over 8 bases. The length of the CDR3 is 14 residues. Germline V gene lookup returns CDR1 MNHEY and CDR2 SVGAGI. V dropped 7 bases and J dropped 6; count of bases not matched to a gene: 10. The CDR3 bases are TGTGCCAGCACCATCGACAGGGGAGGCGCTGAAGCTTTCTTT. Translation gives CASTIDRGGAEAFF.

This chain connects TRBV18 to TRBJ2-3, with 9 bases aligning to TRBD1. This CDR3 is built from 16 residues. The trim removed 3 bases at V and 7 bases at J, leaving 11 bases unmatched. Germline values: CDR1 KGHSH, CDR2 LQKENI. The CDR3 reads CASSPNPGQGGYTQYF. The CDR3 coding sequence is TGTGCCAGCTCACCTAATCCGGGACAGGGAGGGTATACGCAGTATTTT.

The CDR3 DNA sequence: TGCGCCAGCAGCCGGATCTCCGGGACAGGGGACGGCTACACCTTC. It specifies CASSRISGTGDGYTF. This chain uses TRBV4-3 with TRBJ1-2, with 10 bases fitting TRBD1. Germline lookup yields CDR1 LGHNA and CDR2 YSLEER. This CDR3 spans 15 amino acids. V dropped 4 bases and J dropped 8; count of bases not matched to a gene: 10.

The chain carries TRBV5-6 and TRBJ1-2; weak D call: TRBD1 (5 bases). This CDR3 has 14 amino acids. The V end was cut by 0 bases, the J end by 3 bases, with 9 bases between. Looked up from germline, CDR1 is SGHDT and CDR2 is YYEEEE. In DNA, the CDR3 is TGTGCCAGCAGCTTGGGGCAGGGTGACTATGGCTACACCTTC. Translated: CASSLGQGDYGYTF. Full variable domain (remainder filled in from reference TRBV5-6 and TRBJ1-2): DAGVTQSPTHLIKTRGQQVTLRCSPKSGHDTVSWYQQALGQGPQFIFQYYEEEERQRGNFPDRFSGHQFPNYSSELNVNALLLGDSALYLCASSLGQGDYGYTFGSGTRLTVV.

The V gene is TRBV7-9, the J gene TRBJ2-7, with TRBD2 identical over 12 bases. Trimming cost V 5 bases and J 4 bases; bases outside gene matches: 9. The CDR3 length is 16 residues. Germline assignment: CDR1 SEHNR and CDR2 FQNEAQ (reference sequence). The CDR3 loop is CASSQDATSGSYEQYF. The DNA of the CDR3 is TGTGCCAGCAGCCAGGACGCGACTAGCGGGAGTTACGAGCAGTACTTC.

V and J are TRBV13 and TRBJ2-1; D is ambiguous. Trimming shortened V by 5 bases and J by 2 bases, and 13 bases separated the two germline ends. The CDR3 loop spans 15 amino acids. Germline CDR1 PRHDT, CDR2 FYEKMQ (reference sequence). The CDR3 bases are TGTGCCAGCAGCCAGACGGGTGGCCCCTACAATGAGCAGTTCTTC. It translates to CASSQTGGPYNEQFF.

CDR3 sequence: CASSYSGGQGAFF. The CDR3 region has the DNA TGTGCCAGCAGTTACTCTGGAGGGCAGGGAGCTTTCTTT. V usage is TRBV6-5 and J usage is TRBJ1-1; weak D call: TRBD1 (5 bases). Germline V CDR1 and CDR2: MNHEY, SVGAGI. The CDR3 extends over 13 amino acids. V dropped 0 bases and J dropped 10 bases, with 12 bases sitting between them.

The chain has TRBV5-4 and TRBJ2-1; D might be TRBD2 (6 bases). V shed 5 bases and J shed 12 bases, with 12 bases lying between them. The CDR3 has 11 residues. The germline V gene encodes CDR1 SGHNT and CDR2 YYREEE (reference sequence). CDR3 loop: CASSLNGGQFF. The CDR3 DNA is TGTGCCAGCAGTTTAAACGGGGGGCAGTTCTTC.